Presented here are 21 T cell receptor beta chains from one specimen sequenced in a study of shared clonotypes between healthy human individuals. Repertoires were generated with immunoSEQ multiplex PCR, while TCRdb's copy carries only in-frame clones and drops some. This table has approximately 1.5 million clones, 98% appearing once. The source material was naive CD4+ T cells sorted from blood. Stated subset: CD45RA+ positively selected. These receptors were taken from a man aged 30 to 45 in good health.

V gene TRBV9 combines with J gene TRBJ2-7; possible D gene TRBD1, 6 bases. The CDR3 loop spans 17 amino acids. Germline V gene sequence: CDR1 SGDLS, CDR2 YYNGEE. V dropped 3 bases and J dropped 2 bases, with 21 bases sitting between them. CDR3 protein: CASSDGRGGLRPYEQYF. CDR3 bases: TGTGCCAGCAGCGACGGTAGAGGGGGTCTAAGGCCCTACGAGCAGTACTTC.

V is TRBV25-1 and J is TRBJ2-1; D might be TRBD2 (5 bases). CDR1 and CDR2 from the germline V gene are MGHDK and SYGVNS. Trimming took 11 bases from V and 0 from J, leaving 8 bases between them. This CDR3 is built from 12 residues. CDR3 in DNA: TGTGCCTTGGGGAGCTCCTACAATGAGCAGTTCTTC. Amino acids: CALGSSYNEQFF.

This chain connects TRBV11-2 to TRBJ2-7, with D possibly matching TRBD1 (6 bases). The CDR3 consists of 17 residues. Trimming cost V 4 bases and J 3 bases, with 22 bases left between them. The germline CDR1 and CDR2 sequences are SGHAT and FQNNGV. CDR3 in amino acids: CASSSRRTQGPVYEQYF. The CDR3 bases are TGTGCCAGCAGCTCACGGCGTACACAGGGTCCGGTCTACGAGCAGTACTTC.

The chain joins TRBV5-5 to TRBJ2-5; no definite D call. The V and J ends lost 4 bases and 0 bases respectively, with 7 bases between them. Germline-derived CDR1 and CDR2 are SGHKS and YYEKEE (reference sequence). This CDR3 is 13 amino acids long. This chain's CDR3 is CASSPPYQETQYF. The CDR3 coding sequence is TGTGCCAGCAGCCCCCCGTACCAAGAGACCCAGTACTTC. Drawing the rest from reference TRBV5-5 and TRBJ2-5, the complete variable domain is DAGVTQSPTHLIKTRGQQVTLRCSPISGHKSVSWYQQVLGQGPQFIFQYYEKEERGRGNFPDRFSARQFPNYSSELNVNALLLGDSALYLCASSPPYQETQYFGPGTRLLVL.

The chain combines TRBV2 with TRBJ2-5; 8 nucleotides agree with TRBD2. This CDR3 is built from 15 residues. V lost 3 bases to trimming and J lost 2 bases; unmatched junction nucleotides: 5. CDR1 is SNHLY, CDR2 FYNNEI, per germline. This CDR3 is CASSDPAGDQETQYF. The DNA for the CDR3 is TGTGCCAGCAGTGATCCAGCGGGAGATCAAGAGACCCAGTACTTC. Combining the CDR3 with reference TRBV2 and TRBJ2-5 gives the whole variable domain EPEVTQTPSHQVTQMGQEVILRCVPISNHLYFYWYRQILGQKVEFLVSFYNNEISEKSEIFDDQFSVERPDGSNFTLKIRSTKLEDSAMYFCASSDPAGDQETQYFGPGTRLLVL.

This clone was seen just once. This chain's CDR3 is CASMASGSFADTQYF. CDR3 coding DNA: TGCGCCAGCATGGCTAGCGGGAGTTTCGCAGATACGCAGTATTTT. The genes are TRBV5-1 and TRBJ2-3; TRBD2 agrees at 10 bases. This CDR3 region has 15 residues. V shed 6 bases and J 4 bases; nucleotides not matched to a gene: 8. CDR1 and CDR2 (germline): SGHRS, YFSETQ.

The CDR3 coding sequence is TGTGCCAGCAGCCAAGATCTCCATTACAATGAGCAGTTCTTC. It specifies CASSQDLHYNEQFF. The chain combines TRBV14 with TRBJ2-1; D gene unclear. V was trimmed by 0 bases and J by 4 bases, leaving 7 bases between them. The CDR3 loop spans 14 amino acids. Germline CDR1 is SGHDN and CDR2 is FVKESK.

The chain has TRBV28 and TRBJ2-1, with D possibly TRBD1 on 5 matching bases. The CDR3 has 14 residues. V dropped 6 bases and J dropped 5 bases, with 14 bases sitting between them. Germline V gene lookup returns CDR1 MDHEN and CDR2 SYDVKM. The CDR3 nucleotides read TGTGCCAGCAGCGAAGCCAGGGTCCACAATGAGCAGTTCTTC. Amino acid sequence: CASSEARVHNEQFF.

V usage is TRBV4-3 and J usage is TRBJ2-1; TRBD2 agrees at 13 bases. Germline V gene lookup returns CDR1 LGHNA and CDR2 YSLEER. The CDR3 has 17 residues. V lost 4 bases, J lost 10 bases, and 13 bases stayed unmatched. CDR3 nucleotide sequence: TGCGCCAGCAGCCGAGGAGGGCCGGGACTAGCGGGATTCGAGCAGTTCTTC. Its protein product is CASSRGGPGLAGFEQFF.

The chain combines TRBV7-9 with TRBJ2-7; D is unresolved. The V end lost 4 bases, the J end lost 1 base, and 11 bases lay between the germline ends. Germline CDR1 SEHNR, CDR2 FQNEAQ (reference sequence). CDR3 length: 14 residues. The CDR3 nucleotides read TGTGCCAGCAGCTCCCGGGTCTATTCCTACGAGCAGTACTTC. Translated, it gives CASSSRVYSYEQYF.

This chain connects TRBV5-4 to TRBJ2-7, with D hard to call. The CDR3 spans 16 residues. Looked up from germline, CDR1 is SGHNT and CDR2 is YYREEE (reference sequence). The V end lost 0 bases, the J end lost 0 bases, and 13 bases lay between the germline ends. The CDR3 sequence is CASSLVTGQPSYEQYF. The CDR3 nucleotides are TGTGCCAGCAGCTTGGTTACGGGCCAGCCCTCCTACGAGCAGTACTTC.

This clone was observed once. The chain combines TRBV5-1 with TRBJ2-1; unclear D gene. CDR1 and CDR2 (germline): SGHRS, YFSETQ. The CDR3 totals 14 residues. V lost 3 bases to trimming and J lost 5 bases, with 12 bases between them. The CDR3 nucleotides are TGCGCCAGCAGCTCGACACCTCAGGACAATGAGCAGTTCTTC. As protein: CASSSTPQDNEQFF.

This chain joins TRBV27 and TRBJ2-1; 8 nucleotides match TRBD2. Germline loops: CDR1 MNHEY, CDR2 SMNVEV (reference sequence). Germline trimming cut 7 bases from V and 3 bases from J; bases unmatched to any gene: 5. The CDR3 runs 14 residues. For the CDR3, the DNA is TGTGCCAGCATGGCACTAGCGGACTACAATGAGCAGTTCTTC. Protein sequence: CASMALADYNEQFF.

V gene TRBV5-4 combines with J gene TRBJ2-7; TRBD2 is a possible D gene (6 bases). V was cut by 4 bases and J by 0 bases, with 14 bases left in between. This CDR3 comprises 15 residues. Germline V gene data show CDR1 as SGHNT and CDR2 as YYREEE (reference sequence). CDR3 bases: TGTGCCAGCAGCCCGGACCTAGCGAGCTCCTACGAGCAGTACTTC. This encodes CASSPDLASSYEQYF. Together with reference TRBV5-4 and TRBJ2-7, the CDR3 gives the full variable domain: ETGVTQSPTHLIKTRGQQVTLRCSSQSGHNTVSWYQQALGQGPQFIFQYYREEENGRGNFPPRFSGLQFPNYSSELNVNALELDDSALYLCASSPDLASSYEQYFGPGTRLTVT.

Remarks on this clone: This CDR3 is also generated by other DNA sequences in the sample. The DNA of the CDR3 is TGTGCCACCAGCAGGGTTATAGCGGGAGGCGGAACAGATACGCAGTATTTT. Amino acids: CATSRVIAGGGTDTQYF. The gene calls are TRBV15 and TRBJ2-3; the match to TRBD2 covers 10 bases. Germline V gives CDR1 LNHNV, CDR2 YYDKDF (reference sequence). CDR3 length: 17 residues. V gave up 3 bases and J gave up 3 bases; unmatched junction bases: 9. Together with reference TRBV15 and TRBJ2-3, the CDR3 gives the full variable domain: DAMVIQNPRYQVTQFGKPVTLSCSQTLNHNVMYWYQQKSSQAPKLLFHYYDKDFNNEADTPDNFQSRRPNTSFCFLDIRSPGLGDTAMYLCATSRVIAGGGTDTQYFGPGTRLTVL.

This clone came up a few times. The chain carries TRBV18 and TRBJ1-2; 8 nucleotides line up with TRBD1. Germline CDR1 KGHSH, CDR2 LQKENI. With V trimmed by 4 bases and J by 7 bases, 5 bases remained unmatched. The CDR3 runs 13 residues. CDR3 region: CASSRDRRGGYTF. Written as DNA, the CDR3 is TGTGCCAGCTCACGGGACAGGAGAGGTGGCTACACCTTC.

V gene TRBV2 combines with J gene TRBJ2-2; D not resolved. In germline, CDR1 is SNHLY, CDR2 FYNNEI. The V end lost 3 bases, the J end lost 9 bases, and 11 bases lay between the germline ends. This CDR3 has 13 residues. CDR3 DNA: TGTGCCAGCAGTGATGAGGTTTCCCGGGAGCTGTTTTTT. Protein: CASSDEVSRELFF.

The chain employs TRBV6-5 and TRBJ2-4; no firm D call. The CDR3 consists of 14 residues. The V gene's germline CDR1 is MNHEY and CDR2 SVGAGI. Trimming cost V 7 bases and J 4 bases, with 14 bases left between them. CDR3 DNA: TGTGCCAGCACTACATCCGGGCTTAAAAACATTCAGTACTTC. It specifies CASTTSGLKNIQYF.

The chain uses TRBV19 and TRBJ2-3, with D uncertain. The CDR3 is made up of 13 amino acids. Germline loops: CDR1 LNHDA, CDR2 SQIVND (reference sequence). V dropped 5 bases and J dropped 4 bases, with 10 bases sitting between them. The CDR3: CASSGRRADTQYF. DNA of the CDR3: TGTGCCAGTAGTGGCAGGAGAGCAGATACGCAGTATTTT.

This chain joins TRBV2 and TRBJ2-7; D is undetermined. This CDR3 spans 12 amino acids. The germline V gene encodes CDR1 SNHLY and CDR2 FYNNEI. With 5 bases removed from V and 1 base from J, the gap between germline ends came to 6 bases. CDR3 sequence: CASSLHSYEQYF. DNA of the CDR3: TGTGCCAGCAGTCTCCATTCCTACGAGCAGTACTTC. The full variable domain, in which reference TRBV2 and TRBJ2-7 provide the parts outside the CDR3, is EPEVTQTPSHQVTQMGQEVILRCVPISNHLYFYWYRQILGQKVEFLVSFYNNEISEKSEIFDDQFSVERPDGSNFTLKIRSTKLEDSAMYFCASSLHSYEQYFGPGTRLTVT.

The CDR3 region is CASSLGYEQFF. CDR3 sequence (DNA): TGTGCCAGCTCTTTGGGTTATGAGCAGTTCTTC. The rearrangement joins TRBV19 to TRBJ2-1; D uncertain. Looked up from germline, CDR1 is LNHDA and CDR2 is SQIVND (reference sequence). There are 11 residues in the CDR3. Between the trimmed V and J ends, which lost 9 bases and 8 bases, there was a span of 11 bases.